The 17 T cell receptor beta chains below come from one sample, sequenced in a study of cytomegalovirus exposure and HLA in healthy donors. Amplification used 60 Vbeta primers and 13 Jbeta primers. The table came from immunoSEQ multiplex PCR; TCRdb's copy has only in-frame clones and leaves some out. The top ten hold roughly 19% of the sample, which has roughly 54,000 clones, approximately 63% seen once. Input material: PBMCs. The receptors here all came from a woman aged 60 to 75 in good health and CMV-seropositive.

In this sample, this clone turned up once. The rearrangement links TRBV5-1 to TRBJ2-1, with D unclear. The CDR3 extends over 16 amino acids. Germline V gives CDR1 SGHRS, CDR2 YFSETQ. V was shortened by 0 bases and J by 0 bases, with 10 bases between the two germline ends. The CDR3 DNA reads as TGCGCCAGCAGCTTGGCCGGTCAAAGCTCCTACAATGAGCAGTTCTTC. Amino acid sequence: CASSLAGQSSYNEQFF.

The CDR3 sequence is CASSLSTGNTEAFF. CDR3 coding DNA: TGTGCCAGCAGCTTATCTACGGGGAACACTGAAGCTTTCTTT. This rearrangement joins TRBV7-6 to TRBJ1-1; no clear D. CDR3 length: 14 amino acids. Trimming took 2 bases from V and 1 from J, leaving 8 bases between them. Per the germline V gene, CDR1 is SGHVS and CDR2 is FNYEAQ. The whole variable domain, filled in from reference TRBV7-6 and TRBJ1-1, reads GAGVSQSPRYKVTKRGQDVALRCDPISGHVSLYWYRQALGQGPEFLTYFNYEAQQDKSGLPNDRFSAERPEGSISTLTIQRTEQRDSAMYRCASSLSTGNTEAFFGQGTRLTVV.

V and J are TRBV6-5 and TRBJ2-1; 10 nucleotides agree with TRBD1. The germline V gene encodes CDR1 MNHEY and CDR2 SVGAGI. The CDR3 consists of 16 residues. Trimming removed 4 bases from V and 7 bases from J; junction bases left unmatched: 10. The CDR3 protein is CASSLTGTGVGNEQFF. For the CDR3, the DNA is TGTGCCAGCAGTTTAACCGGGACAGGGGTAGGAAATGAGCAGTTCTTC.

The chain uses TRBV5-5 and TRBJ2-5, with a tentative D call TRBD1 (5 bases). Trimming stripped 4 bases from V and 1 base from J, with 14 bases between. The CDR3 is 15 residues long. Germline V gene lookup returns CDR1 SGHKS and CDR2 YYEKEE (reference sequence). CDR3 protein: CASSAATDIQETQYF. The DNA of the CDR3 is TGTGCCAGCAGCGCGGCGACAGATATCCAAGAGACCCAGTACTTC.

DNA of the CDR3: TGTGCCAGCAGCCGGGAGGACAGGGTGGAAACCTTC. Encoded protein: CASSREDRVETF. The rearrangement links TRBV7-2 to TRBJ1-2; the match to TRBD1 covers 8 bases. The V segment lost 5 bases and the J segment 14 bases; nucleotides outside the gene matches: 10. From germline, CDR1 is SGHTA and CDR2 FQGNSA. The CDR3 sequence is 12 residues long.

The chain uses TRBV4-1 and TRBJ2-1, with 12 bases identical to TRBD2. Trimming at V came to 4 bases and at J to 5 bases, leaving 3 bases not matched to a gene. This CDR3 spans 15 amino acids. CDR1 and CDR2 (germline): MGHRA, YSYEKL. CDR3 loop: CASSRGLAGNNEQFF. The CDR3 DNA is TGCGCCAGCAGCCGCGGACTAGCGGGGAACAATGAGCAGTTCTTC.

The genes are TRBV30 and TRBJ1-2, with a weak D call TRBD1 (6 bases). Per germline, CDR1 GTSNPN and CDR2 SVGIG (reference sequence). There are 12 residues in the CDR3. V was shortened by 1 base and J by 5 bases, with 8 bases between the two germline ends. As DNA, the CDR3 is TGTGCCTGGAGTGCGACAGGTTATGGCTACACCTTC. Its protein product is CAWSATGYGYTF.

This rearrangement joins TRBV15 to TRBJ1-1; 8 bases are a match to TRBD1. CDR1 and CDR2 from the germline V gene are LNHNV and YYDKDF (reference sequence). J was trimmed by 1 base and V by 1 base; bases with no gene match: 8. This CDR3 has 17 residues. The CDR3, as DNA: TGTGCCACCAGCAGAGGGAAGACCGGGACAGGGAACACTGAAGCTTTCTTT. Its protein is CATSRGKTGTGNTEAFF.

The chain recombines TRBV2 with TRBJ1-3, with D possibly matching TRBD1 (5 bases). Germline V gives CDR1 SNHLY, CDR2 FYNNEI. There are 16 residues in the CDR3. Trimming cost V 4 bases and J 0 bases, with 13 bases left between them. This CDR3 is CASSGGRGPSGNTIYF. The CDR3 DNA reads TGTGCCAGCAGTGGAGGGAGGGGCCCCTCTGGAAACACCATATATTTT.

The CDR3 here is CASSFQGSGGEKLFF. As DNA, the CDR3 is TGTGCCAGCAGCTTCCAGGGGTCAGGCGGTGAAAAACTGTTTTTT. The V gene is TRBV7-2, the J gene TRBJ1-4; D may be TRBD1 (6 bases). CDR1 SGHTA and CDR2 FQGNSA come from the germline V gene. V was clipped by 3 bases and J by 7 bases, with 15 bases between them. This CDR3 has 15 residues.

The chain couples TRBV5-4 to TRBJ2-3; no reliable D call. Germline values: CDR1 SGHNT, CDR2 YYREEE (reference sequence). CDR3 length equals 14 residues. Trimming cost V 0 bases and J 2 bases, with 7 bases left between them. CDR3 nucleotides: TGTGCCAGCAGCTTGGTCCAGTTCACAGATACGCAGTATTTT. Its translation is CASSLVQFTDTQYF.

The chain employs TRBV19 and TRBJ2-2; 13 bases match TRBD2. In germline, CDR1 is LNHDA, CDR2 SQIVND (reference sequence). The CDR3 covers 14 residues. V trimming: 11 bases; J trimming: 7 bases; junction bases outside the gene matches: 7. The CDR3 here is CAGRTSGGNGELFF. CDR3 bases: TGTGCCGGCAGGACTAGCGGGGGAAACGGGGAGCTGTTTTTT. The full variable domain, rest sourced from reference TRBV19 and TRBJ2-2, is DGGITQSPKYLFRKEGQNVTLSCEQNLNHDAMYWYRQDPGQGLRLIYYSQIVNDFQKGDIAEGYSVSREKKESFPLTVTSAQKNPTAFYLCAGRTSGGNGELFFGEGSRLTVL.

The CDR3 sequence is CASQGLAGNTGELFF. CDR3 in DNA: TGTGCCAGTCAGGGACTAGCGGGGAACACCGGGGAGCTGTTTTTT. The chain employs TRBV19 and TRBJ2-2; the match to TRBD2 covers 12 bases. CDR1 is LNHDA and CDR2 is SQIVND in the germline V gene (reference sequence). The J segment lost 1 base and the V segment lost 8 bases, leaving 2 bases of the junction unmatched. This CDR3 is 15 amino acids long. The whole variable domain, remainder taken from reference TRBV19 and TRBJ2-2, is DGGITQSPKYLFRKEGQNVTLSCEQNLNHDAMYWYRQDPGQGLRLIYYSQIVNDFQKGDIAEGYSVSREKKESFPLTVTSAQKNPTAFYLCASQGLAGNTGELFFGEGSRLTVL.

The chain uses TRBV2 and TRBJ1-2; 10 nucleotides match TRBD1. The CDR3 runs to 14 residues. J lost 3 bases, V lost 11 bases, and 9 bases had no gene match. Germline V gene data show CDR1 as SNHLY and CDR2 as FYNNEI. The CDR3, as DNA: TGTGCCCGACAGACAGGGGGCCTCGACTATGGCTACACCTTC. Protein product: CARQTGGLDYGYTF. Drawing the rest from reference TRBV2 and TRBJ1-2, the complete variable domain is EPEVTQTPSHQVTQMGQEVILRCVPISNHLYFYWYRQILGQKVEFLVSFYNNEISEKSEIFDDQFSVERPDGSNFTLKIRSTKLEDSAMYFCARQTGGLDYGYTFGSGTRLTVV.

The V gene is TRBV5-6, the J gene TRBJ2-5; 12 bases are a match to TRBD1. Germline CDR1 SGHDT, CDR2 YYEEEE. Trimming took 0 bases from V and 6 from J; bases not matched to a gene: 9. The CDR3 is 17 amino acids. The CDR3 bases are TGTGCCAGCAGCTTGGGGATCGGGACAGGGGGCAGGCAGACCCAGTACTTC. This gives the protein CASSLGIGTGGRQTQYF.

The chain has TRBV7-9 and TRBJ2-4; no clear D gene. The V end was cut by 8 bases, the J end by 5 bases, with 13 bases between. Looked up from germline, CDR1 is SEHNR and CDR2 is FQNEAQ (reference sequence). The CDR3 totals 13 residues. The CDR3: CASSPSGQNIQYF. CDR3 bases: TGTGCCAGCTCCCCTAGTGGCCAAAACATTCAGTACTTC.

The gene calls are TRBV6-5 and TRBJ1-5; 8 bases map to TRBD1. The CDR3 contains 15 residues. The trim removed 4 bases at V and 1 base at J, leaving 3 bases unmatched. Germline V gives CDR1 MNHEY, CDR2 SVGAGI. CDR3 amino acids: CASSFRQGSNQPQHF. CDR3 nucleotide sequence: TGTGCCAGCAGTTTTCGACAGGGGAGCAATCAGCCCCAGCATTTT.